This TCR beta chain originates from a study of shared clonotypes between healthy human individuals (dated by TCRdb to between 2020 and 2021). A note on the overall study: A couple of women and a few men aged 18 to 49 years were included in the cohort. Each donor's leukapheresis produced roughly between roughly 0.85 and 9.5 billion PBMCs. For each donor, CD4 naive and CD4 memory were each given three plates, CD8 naive was given two plates, and CD8 memory was given one plate. The study deeply sequenced blood TCR repertoires of five healthy adults to estimate repertoire size and the extent of clonotype sharing between individuals. To increase sequencing depth and limit assay-specific biases, TCR repertoire library preparation and sequencing were carried out by different laboratories using diverse techniques. What the authors observed across the whole study: The small number of donors limited the genetic and exposure-history diversity represented. Larger estimated clonotype richness was generally found for naive subsets than for memory subsets. Rarefaction of sorted-subset datasets indicated incomplete sequencing despite the large sequencing depth. Compared with non-shared clonotypes, the clonotypes found in all four sorted-subset donors had higher generation probabilities. Across a handful of donors, 5% to 6% of naive CD4, 3.5% of naive CD8, around 2.1% of memory CD4, and roughly 0.41% of memory CD8 clonotypes were shared. Only blood was sampled, and tissue TCR repertoires likely differ from those in blood. Based on pairwise subsampling, the degree of clonotype sharing among donors was expected to be affected by sequencing depth.

CDR1 MNHEY and CDR2 SVGAGI were looked up in the germline V gene. Measured from the cysteine to the phenylalanine, the CDR3 is 16 residues long. The entry retains the CDR3 DNA only, 48 bases that are in frame from base 1. A distance of 13 bases separates the germline ends of V and J, which lose 0 bases and 4 bases respectively. TCR CDR3 regions were amplified from genomic DNA by multiplex PCR using the deep immunoSEQ assay. Genomic DNA extracted from each cell subset was distributed evenly over all wells of several immunoSEQ 96-well plates, and each plate served as one replicate. For sorted subsets, roughly 200 ng of genomic DNA, equivalent to some 30,000 T cell genomes, went into each replicate PCR. Purified libraries were quantified with a Qubit 3.0 fluorometer, sized on a Bioanalyzer 2100, and re-quantified with the KAPA Library Quantification kit. Every immunoSEQ 96-well plate was sequenced on a dedicated single-read 150-cycle Illumina NextSeq 550 flow cell. As for the authors' bioinformatics: Because the immunoSEQ output held only junctional sequences and lacked quality scores, the filtering could not match the filtering applied to full-length reads. Sequences were annotated with PyIR, a Python wrapper for IgBLAST v1.9, and V/J genes and CDR3 were assigned using IMGT germline references. Reads with weak V/J assignments (E-value above 1e-6), missing CDR3, stop codons, out-of-frame junctions, or ambiguous translated residues were removed. V3J clonotypes were defined by identical inferred V gene, J gene, and CDR3 amino acid sequence. Percentage overlap between repertoires was calculated by dividing the number of shared unique clonotypes by the size of the smaller repertoire. Richness of each repertoire was evaluated using RTK rarefaction, the Chao1 estimator, and Recon v2.1 estimates of unobserved clonotypes. OLGA was used to compute generation probabilities for all TCRbeta clonotypes that the gDNA method yielded from a few donors. The table comes from immuneACCESS by way of TCRdb, which keeps in-frame sequences with V and J called. Part of the clones is missing from these tables; in studies checked, under half for an unresolved V gene and the rest for unknown reasons. Clonal size and the V and J genes are those of that table, whereas D and trimming came from the DNA. Across this sample there are about 2.3 million clones, with 85% to 95% seen only once. About 0.39% of the sample is taken by the ten largest.

Donors were healthy HIV-negative adults with no recently reported acute infections or vaccinations. Only Caucasian adults living in Nashville, Tennessee, USA were represented among the donors. CD4+ T cells were enriched by magnetic negative selection; naive cells were then positively selected on CD45RA, and the negative fraction formed the memory subset. After blood collection by leukapheresis, PBMCs were isolated using Ficoll-Histopaque density gradient centrifugation and then cryopreserved in the vapor phase of liquid nitrogen. Analytical flow cytometry was used to check the purity and quantity of every magnetically sorted T cell population. Each sorted fraction had its genomic DNA isolated and then quantified by UV absorbance on a Nanodrop 2000c. A note on this clone: Its antigen has not been determined. The input lacks base qualities; no much larger clone sits a single base away.

The receptor comes from a man aged 18 to 29 in good health. Some clones in this sample may be carry-over from other donors' samples. Sequenced input: naive CD4+ T cells from PBMCs. In the paper's terms, the cell subset or site label means: CD45RA+ positively selected. This chain joins TRBV6-5 to TRBJ2-1, with no D gene named confidently. The CDR3 is CASSYSAGRAYNEQFF. The nucleotides read TGTGCCAGCAGTTACTCGGCAGGCCGAGCTTACAATGAGCAGTTCTTC.